This T cell receptor (beta chain) was obtained from a study of CD8 T cells in Susac syndrome (dated by TCRdb to 2018 to 2020). Context from the whole study: The study used repertoire sequencing to test whether antigen drove CD8+ T cell activation and differentiation in Susac syndrome. CD8+ T cell repertoire clonality was compared between more than ten healthy donors, around 14 Susac syndrome patients and around 16 multiple sclerosis patients. The research as a whole found: The study acknowledged that relatively few individuals were included in the TCR sequencing and HLA analysis.

RNA was extracted using the RNeasy kit, and about 0.45 to 1 ug of the RNA was reverse transcribed with random hexamers. The immunoSEQ multiplex PCR assay, which covers 54 Vbeta and 13 Jbeta segments, was used to amplify TCR beta CDR3 regions. PCR amplification bias was corrected using a synthetic template baseline for primer optimization and computational correction. The study's processing was this. Only productive sequences were kept, with reads annotated to V, D and J genes according to IMGT and analyzed in immunoSEQ Analyzer. Clonality was calculated as one minus the Shannon entropy normalized by log2 of the number of productive unique sequences. For each patient and control, public and private clones were evaluated within the 100 most prevalent clones. A clone was defined as Susac-specific if it was absent from the healthy and MS cohorts, from around 960 published viral clones and from other ImmuneACCESS disease sequences. TCRdb trimmed the raw reads at Q25, called clones with MiXCR and kept productive beta chains. Each CDR3 protein gets just one entry, which takes the most common genes and DNA from the rows behind it. TCRdb's processing, not the authors' own work, is the source of the V and J calls. The sample has under 55,000 distinct CDR3 sequences on record, roughly 93% of them singletons. 0.4% to 0.55% of the sample lies in the top ten.

Sequences MNHEY (CDR1) and SVGEGT (CDR2) are obtained from the germline V gene. The CDR3 covers 17 residues, taking in both the cysteine and the phenylalanine. Only the CDR3 DNA stays, 51 bases, in frame from base 1. Trimming takes 4 bases from V and 2 bases from J, and the germline ends sit 17 bases apart. High-throughput TCR beta sequencing profiled peripheral blood CD8+ and CD4+ T cells from healthy donors, Susac syndrome patients and multiple sclerosis patients. Multiple sclerosis controls were treatment-naive patients with stable or active relapsing-remitting disease fulfilling revised McDonald criteria. Bulk CD8+ and CD4+ T cells were purified magnetically by negative isolation, whereas CD8+ TEMRA cells were enriched by FACS. Blood was drawn into EDTA tubes, processed within 24 hours, and PBMCs were isolated by density gradient centrifugation. PBMCs intended for TCR sequencing were cryopreserved in liquid nitrogen and were subsequently thawed in a 37 degrees C water bath. A purity of at least 90% was achieved for sorted or isolated CD4+, CD8+ and CD8+ TEMRA cells.

Of note for this clonotype: What this receptor recognizes is not known. Base qualities are missing; no much larger clone stands one base away.

Source material: CD8+ T cells from PBMCs. The receptor's source is a human donor with multiple sclerosis. The chain was built from TRBV6-2 or TRBV6-3 and TRBJ2-2, and TRBD1 may be the D gene, going by 6 matching bases. The encoded CDR3 is CASSSHLGALNTGELFF. The nucleotide sequence is TGTGCCAGCAGTTCCCACCTGGGGGCGCTTAACACCGGGGAGCTGTTTTTT.